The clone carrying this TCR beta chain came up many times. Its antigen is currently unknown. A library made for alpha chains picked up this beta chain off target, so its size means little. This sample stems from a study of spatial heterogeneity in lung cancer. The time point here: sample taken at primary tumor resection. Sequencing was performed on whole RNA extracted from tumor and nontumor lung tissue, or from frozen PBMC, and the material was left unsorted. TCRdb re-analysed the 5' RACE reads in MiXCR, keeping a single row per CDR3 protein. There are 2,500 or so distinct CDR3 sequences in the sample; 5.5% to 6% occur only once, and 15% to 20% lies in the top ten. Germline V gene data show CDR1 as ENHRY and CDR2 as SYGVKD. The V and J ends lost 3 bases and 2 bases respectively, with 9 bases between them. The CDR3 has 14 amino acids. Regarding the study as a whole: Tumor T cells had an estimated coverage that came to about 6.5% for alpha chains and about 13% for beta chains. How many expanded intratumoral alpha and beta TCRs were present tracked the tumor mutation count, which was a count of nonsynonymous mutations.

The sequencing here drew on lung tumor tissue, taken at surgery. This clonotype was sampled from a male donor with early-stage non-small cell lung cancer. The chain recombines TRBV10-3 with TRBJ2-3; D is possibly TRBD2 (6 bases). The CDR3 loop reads CAISERGLTDTQYF. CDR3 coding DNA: TGTGCCATCAGTGAACGGGGACTCACAGATACGCAGTATTTT.